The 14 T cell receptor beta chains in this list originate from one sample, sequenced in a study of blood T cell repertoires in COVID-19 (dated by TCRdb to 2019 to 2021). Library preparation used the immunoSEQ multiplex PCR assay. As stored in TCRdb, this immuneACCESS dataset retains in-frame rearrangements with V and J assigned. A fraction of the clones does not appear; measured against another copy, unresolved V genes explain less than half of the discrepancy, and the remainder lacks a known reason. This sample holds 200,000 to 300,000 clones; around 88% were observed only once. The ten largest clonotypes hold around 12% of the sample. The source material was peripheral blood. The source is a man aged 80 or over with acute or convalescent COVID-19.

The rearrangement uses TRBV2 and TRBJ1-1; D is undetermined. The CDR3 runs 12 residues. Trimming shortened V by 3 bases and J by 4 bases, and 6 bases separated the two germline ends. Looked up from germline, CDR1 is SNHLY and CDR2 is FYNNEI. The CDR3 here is CASSESGTEAFF. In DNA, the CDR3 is TGTGCCAGCAGTGAGTCGGGCACTGAAGCTTTCTTT.

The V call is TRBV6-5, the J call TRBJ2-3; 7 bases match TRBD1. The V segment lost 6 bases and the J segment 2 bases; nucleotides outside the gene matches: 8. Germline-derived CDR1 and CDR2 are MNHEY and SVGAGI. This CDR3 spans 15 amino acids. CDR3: CASSIQGPNTDTQYF. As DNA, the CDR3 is TGTGCCAGCAGCATACAGGGGCCTAACACAGATACGCAGTATTTT.

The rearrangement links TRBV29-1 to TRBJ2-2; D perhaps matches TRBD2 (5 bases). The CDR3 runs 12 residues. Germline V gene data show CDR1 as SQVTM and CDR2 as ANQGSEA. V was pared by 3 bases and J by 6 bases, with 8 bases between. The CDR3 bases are TGCAGCGTTGATGAGGGTCCCGGGGAGCTGTTTTTT. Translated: CSVDEGPGELFF.

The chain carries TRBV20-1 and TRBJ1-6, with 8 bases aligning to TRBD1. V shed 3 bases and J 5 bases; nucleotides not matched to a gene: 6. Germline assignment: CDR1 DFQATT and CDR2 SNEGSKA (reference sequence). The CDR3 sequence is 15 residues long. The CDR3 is CSASPRQGHNSPLHF. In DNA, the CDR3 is TGCAGTGCTAGTCCTCGACAGGGGCATAATTCACCCCTCCACTTT.

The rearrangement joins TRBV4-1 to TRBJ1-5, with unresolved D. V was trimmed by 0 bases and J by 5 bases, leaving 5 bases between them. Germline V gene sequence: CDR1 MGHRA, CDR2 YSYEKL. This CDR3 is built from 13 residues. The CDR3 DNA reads TGCGCCAGCAGCCAAGATCGGGATCAGCCCCAGCATTTT. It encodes CASSQDRDQPQHF.

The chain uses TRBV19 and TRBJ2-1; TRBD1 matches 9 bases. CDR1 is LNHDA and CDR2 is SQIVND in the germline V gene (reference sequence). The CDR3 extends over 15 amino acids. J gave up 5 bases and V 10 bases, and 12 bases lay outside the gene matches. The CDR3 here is CATVRRTGANNEQFF. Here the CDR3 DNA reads TGTGCCACCGTCCGAAGGACAGGGGCGAACAATGAGCAGTTCTTC. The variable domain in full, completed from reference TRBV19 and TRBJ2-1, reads DGGITQSPKYLFRKEGQNVTLSCEQNLNHDAMYWYRQDPGQGLRLIYYSQIVNDFQKGDIAEGYSVSREKKESFPLTVTSAQKNPTAFYLCATVRRTGANNEQFFGPGTRLTVL.

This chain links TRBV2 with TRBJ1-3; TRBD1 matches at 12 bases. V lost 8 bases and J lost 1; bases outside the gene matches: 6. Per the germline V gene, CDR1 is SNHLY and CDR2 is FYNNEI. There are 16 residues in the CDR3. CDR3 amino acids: CASRGGQGASGNTIYF. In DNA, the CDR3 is TGTGCCAGCCGGGGGGGACAGGGGGCTTCTGGAAACACCATATATTTT. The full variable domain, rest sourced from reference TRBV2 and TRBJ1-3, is EPEVTQTPSHQVTQMGQEVILRCVPISNHLYFYWYRQILGQKVEFLVSFYNNEISEKSEIFDDQFSVERPDGSNFTLKIRSTKLEDSAMYFCASRGGQGASGNTIYFGEGSWLTVV.

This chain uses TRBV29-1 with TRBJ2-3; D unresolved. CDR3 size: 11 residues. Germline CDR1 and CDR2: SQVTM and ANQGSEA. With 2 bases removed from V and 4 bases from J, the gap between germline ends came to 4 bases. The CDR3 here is CSVELADTQYF. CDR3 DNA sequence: TGCAGCGTTGAACTAGCAGATACGCAGTATTTT.

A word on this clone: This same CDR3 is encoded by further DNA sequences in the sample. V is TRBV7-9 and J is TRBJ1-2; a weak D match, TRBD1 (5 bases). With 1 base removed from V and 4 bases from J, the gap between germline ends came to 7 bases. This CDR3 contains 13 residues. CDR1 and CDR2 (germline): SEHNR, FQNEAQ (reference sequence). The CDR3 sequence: CASSLGQFYGYTF. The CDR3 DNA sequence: TGTGCCAGCAGCTTAGGACAGTTCTATGGCTACACCTTC.

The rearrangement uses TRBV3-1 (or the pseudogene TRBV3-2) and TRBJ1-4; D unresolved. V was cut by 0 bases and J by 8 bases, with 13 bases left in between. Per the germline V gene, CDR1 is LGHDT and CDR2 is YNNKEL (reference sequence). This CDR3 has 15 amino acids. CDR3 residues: CASSQDSGKGEKLFF. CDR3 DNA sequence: TGTGCCAGCAGCCAAGATTCGGGGAAAGGCGAAAAACTGTTTTTT.

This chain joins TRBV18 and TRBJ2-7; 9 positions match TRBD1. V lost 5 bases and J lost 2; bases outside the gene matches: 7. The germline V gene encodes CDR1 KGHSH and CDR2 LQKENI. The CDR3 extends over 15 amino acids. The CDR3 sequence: CASSVTGGQTYEQYF. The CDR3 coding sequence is TGTGCCAGCTCAGTAACAGGGGGCCAAACCTACGAGCAGTACTTC.

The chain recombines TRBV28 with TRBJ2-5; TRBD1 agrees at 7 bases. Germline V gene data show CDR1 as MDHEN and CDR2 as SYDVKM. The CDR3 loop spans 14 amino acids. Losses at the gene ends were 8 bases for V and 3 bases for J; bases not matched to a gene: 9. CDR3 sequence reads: CASLGTAYEETQYF. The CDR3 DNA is TGTGCCAGCCTCGGGACAGCCTATGAAGAGACCCAGTACTTC. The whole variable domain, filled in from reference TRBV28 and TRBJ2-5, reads DVKVTQSSRYLVKRTGEKVFLECVQDMDHENMFWYRQDPGLGLRLIYFSYDVKMKEKGDIPEGYSVSREKKERFSLILESASTNQTSMYLCASLGTAYEETQYFGPGTRLLVL.

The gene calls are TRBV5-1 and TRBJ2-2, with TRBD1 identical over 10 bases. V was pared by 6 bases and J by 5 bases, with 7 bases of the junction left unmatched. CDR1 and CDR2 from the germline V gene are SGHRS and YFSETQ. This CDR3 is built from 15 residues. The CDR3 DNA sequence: TGCGCCAGCATGGGACAGGGGACGGTAACCGGGGAGCTGTTTTTT. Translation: CASMGQGTVTGELFF.

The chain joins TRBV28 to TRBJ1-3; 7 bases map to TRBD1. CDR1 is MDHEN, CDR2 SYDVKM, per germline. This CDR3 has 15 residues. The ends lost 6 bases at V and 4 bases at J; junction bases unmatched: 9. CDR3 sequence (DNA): TGTGCCAGCAGCTTACAGGGGCTGAGAGGAAACACCATATATTTT. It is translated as CASSLQGLRGNTIYF.